This is a list of T cell receptor beta chains from one sample in a study of cytomegalovirus exposure and HLA in healthy donors. The repertoire was sequenced with immunoSEQ multiplex PCR; TCRdb's copy has only in-frame clones and lacks some. The sample lists approximately 250,000 clones; 78% were seen once. Source material: PBMCs. Receptor source: a boy aged 5-17 years in good health and CMV-seronegative. CDR3s include the opening cysteine and the closing phenylalanine or tryptophan. A D gene is named only where the DNA matches it firmly. Clone size is given for some rows only: seen once, a few or many times, or a class if the clone is expanded.

CDR3 length: 14
D gene: -
clone size: -
V gene: TRBV4-1
J gene: TRBJ2-5
CDR3 DNA: TGCGCCAGCAGCCAAGTTCTCTACGGAGAGACCCAGTACTTC
CDR3 protein: CASSQVLYGETQYF

CDR3 length: 11
D gene: -
clone size: -
V gene: TRBV19
J gene: TRBJ2-7
CDR3 DNA: TGTGCCAGTAGGGCGGGGGCCGAGCAGTACTTC
CDR3 protein: CASRAGAEQYF

CDR3 length: 15
D gene: TRBD2
clone size: -
V gene: TRBV9
J gene: TRBJ2-5
CDR3 DNA: TGTGCCAGCAGCATTAGCGGGGGGAGGCAAGAGACCCAGTACTTC
CDR3 protein: CASSISGGRQETQYF

CDR3 length: 14
D gene: TRBD1
clone size: once
V gene: TRBV5-4
J gene: TRBJ2-7
CDR3 DNA: TGTGCCAGCAGTACCGGGACAGGGGCCTACGAGCAGTACTTC
CDR3 protein: CASSTGTGAYEQYF

CDR3 length: 17
D gene: TRBD1
clone size: -
V gene: TRBV19
J gene: TRBJ2-7
CDR3 DNA: TGTGCCAGTAGTATAGGAAGAGACAGGGAGAGCTCCTACGAGCAGTACTTC
CDR3 protein: CASSIGRDRESSYEQYF

CDR3 length: 15
D gene: TRBD2
clone size: -
V gene: TRBV11-1
J gene: TRBJ2-3
CDR3 DNA: TGTGCCAGCAGCCCCTGGCGGGGGGGCCCAGATACGCAGTATTTT
CDR3 protein: CASSPWRGGPDTQYF

CDR3 length: 17
D gene: TRBD2
clone size: few
V gene: TRBV29-1
J gene: TRBJ2-3
CDR3 DNA: TGCAGCGTTGTGGGGGGACTAGCGGCTCTCGGAGGGGATACGCAGTATTTT
CDR3 protein: CSVVGGLAALGGDTQYF

CDR3 length: 14
D gene: -
clone size: -
V gene: TRBV5-3
J gene: TRBJ2-7
CDR3 DNA: TGTGCCAGAAGCCCCCCGGGTGCCTGCGACGAGCAGTACTTC
CDR3 protein: CARSPPGACDEQYF

CDR3 length: 16
D gene: -
clone size: -
V gene: TRBV5-8
J gene: TRBJ1-6
CDR3 DNA: TGTGCCAGCAGCTTAGGGGCCAGGGCAGGGGATTCACCCCTCCACTTT
CDR3 protein: CASSLGARAGDSPLHF

CDR3 length: 12
D gene: -
clone size: few
V gene: TRBV2
J gene: TRBJ1-1
CDR3 DNA: TGTGCCAGCAGTGAATCGACAACTGAAGCTTTCTTT
CDR3 protein: CASSESTTEAFF

CDR3 length: 16
D gene: -
clone size: -
V gene: TRBV30
J gene: TRBJ2-5
CDR3 DNA: TGTGCCTGGAGTGAGCAGGGGCATGAGGGGATGGAGACCCAGTACTTC
CDR3 protein: CAWSEQGHEGMETQYF

CDR3 length: 14
D gene: -
clone size: -
V gene: TRBV11-3
J gene: TRBJ1-2
CDR3 DNA: TGTGCCAGCAGCTTATATCAGGGTATCTATGGCTACACCTTC
CDR3 protein: CASSLYQGIYGYTF

CDR3 length: 18
D gene: -
clone size: -
V gene: TRBV5-6
J gene: TRBJ1-6
CDR3 DNA: TGTGCCAGCAGCTTGATCACCCATTTTAGCTCCTATAATTCACCCCTCCACTTT
CDR3 protein: CASSLITHFSSYNSPLHF

CDR3 length: 17
D gene: TRBD1
clone size: -
V gene: TRBV27
J gene: TRBJ1-5
CDR3 DNA: TGTGCCAGCAGTTTATATGGCAGGGGGTATGGCAATCAGCCCCAGCATTTT
CDR3 protein: CASSLYGRGYGNQPQHF

CDR3 length: 16
D gene: -
clone size: once
V gene: TRBV4-1
J gene: TRBJ2-1
CDR3 DNA: TGCGCCAGCAGCCAAGAAGGGCTGGTAGCGCGAGCCCTGAAGTTCTTC
CDR3 protein: CASSQEGLVARALKFF

CDR3 length: 19
D gene: -
clone size: -
V gene: TRBV19
J gene: TRBJ1-5
CDR3 DNA: TGTGCCAGTAGTGTCCTGGAATCTTCGTCAGGGTATAGCAATCAGCCCCAGCATTTT
CDR3 protein: CASSVLESSSGYSNQPQHF

CDR3 length: 15
D gene: TRBD2
clone size: -
V gene: TRBV5-1
J gene: TRBJ2-3
CDR3 DNA: TGCGCCAGCAGCTTGGGGACTAGCGGGATGGATACGCAGTATTTT
CDR3 protein: CASSLGTSGMDTQYF

CDR3 length: 14
D gene: -
clone size: -
V gene: TRBV6-5
J gene: TRBJ2-7
CDR3 DNA: TGTGCCAGCAGAAAGTGGGTGACTAGCTACGAGCAGTACTTC
CDR3 protein: CASRKWVTSYEQYF

CDR3 length: 15
D gene: TRBD2
clone size: -
V gene: TRBV10-1
J gene: TRBJ2-5
CDR3 DNA: TGCGCCAGCAGTGAGGTTAGCGGGCCGCAAGAGACCCAGTACTTC
CDR3 protein: CASSEVSGPQETQYF

CDR3 length: 14
D gene: -
clone size: -
V gene: TRBV25-1
J gene: TRBJ2-7
CDR3 DNA: TGTGCCAGCACTGGGGAGCTAGCTCAGATCGAGCAGTACTTC
CDR3 protein: CASTGELAQIEQYF

CDR3 length: 16
D gene: TRBD1
clone size: once
V gene: TRBV30
J gene: TRBJ1-2
CDR3 DNA: TGTGCCTGGATTCGGGGACAGGGAAGAGGGGACTATGGCTACACCTTC
CDR3 protein: CAWIRGQGRGDYGYTF

CDR3 length: 15
D gene: TRBD1
clone size: -
V gene: TRBV5-4
J gene: TRBJ2-1
CDR3 DNA: TGTGCCAGCAGCTTGGGGCTGACAGGGGGCAATGAGCAGTTCTTC
CDR3 protein: CASSLGLTGGNEQFF

CDR3 length: 15
D gene: -
clone size: -
V gene: TRBV6-4
J gene: TRBJ2-1
CDR3 DNA: TGTGCCAGCAGTCTTAATTTAGCGGAGTACAATGAGCAGTTCTTC
CDR3 protein: CASSLNLAEYNEQFF

CDR3 length: 17
D gene: TRBD1
clone size: -
V gene: TRBV6-1
J gene: TRBJ1-4
CDR3 DNA: TGTGCCAGCAGTGCGGGGACAGGGGGCAGGGCTAATGAAAAACTGTTTTTT
CDR3 protein: CASSAGTGGRANEKLFF

CDR3 length: 13
D gene: -
clone size: few
V gene: TRBV11-3
J gene: TRBJ1-2
CDR3 DNA: TGTGCCAGCAGCTTAGACAGTAACTATGGCTACACCTTC
CDR3 protein: CASSLDSNYGYTF

CDR3 length: 13
D gene: -
clone size: -
V gene: TRBV7-9
J gene: TRBJ2-5
CDR3 DNA: TGTGCCAGCAGCCTCAGGGGTGCAGAGACCCAGTACTTC
CDR3 protein: CASSLRGAETQYF

CDR3 length: 13
D gene: -
clone size: -
V gene: TRBV14
J gene: TRBJ1-1
CDR3 DNA: TGTGCCAGCAGCCCCCGCGAGAGGACTGAAGCTTTCTTT
CDR3 protein: CASSPRERTEAFF

CDR3 length: 14
D gene: TRBD1
clone size: -
V gene: TRBV6-1
J gene: TRBJ1-4
CDR3 DNA: TGTGCCAGCCAGACAGGGTCGATGGATGAAAAACTGTTTTTT
CDR3 protein: CASQTGSMDEKLFF

CDR3 length: 15
D gene: -
clone size: -
V gene: TRBV7-9
J gene: TRBJ2-5
CDR3 DNA: TGTGCCAGCAGCTTTAGGATCGCGGGGAGGGAGACCCAGTACTTC
CDR3 protein: CASSFRIAGRETQYF

CDR3 length: 14
D gene: -
clone size: -
V gene: TRBV6-5
J gene: TRBJ1-5
CDR3 DNA: TGTGCCAGCAGGAAACAGGGAGAGGGGCAGCCCCAGCATTTT
CDR3 protein: CASRKQGEGQPQHF

CDR3 length: 13
D gene: TRBD1
clone size: few
V gene: TRBV29-1
J gene: TRBJ2-3
CDR3 DNA: TGCAGCGTTGGTAGGTTGACAGGGGATGCGCAGTATTTT
CDR3 protein: CSVGRLTGDAQYF

CDR3 length: 18
D gene: TRBD1
clone size: -
V gene: TRBV7-9
J gene: TRBJ2-2
CDR3 DNA: TGTGCCAGCAGCTTAGGGGGGACAGGGGGCGACTTCACCGGGGAGCTGTTTTTT
CDR3 protein: CASSLGGTGGDFTGELFF

CDR3 length: 13
D gene: -
clone size: -
V gene: TRBV6-5
J gene: TRBJ1-1
CDR3 DNA: TGTGCCAGCAGTTACCAGGGTGGCACTGAAGCTTTCTTT
CDR3 protein: CASSYQGGTEAFF

CDR3 length: 15
D gene: TRBD1
clone size: -
V gene: TRBV6-6
J gene: TRBJ1-2
CDR3 DNA: TGTGCCAGCAGTTACTCCGGACAGGAAGGATATGGCTACACCTTC
CDR3 protein: CASSYSGQEGYGYTF

CDR3 length: 13
D gene: -
clone size: few
V gene: TRBV6-5
J gene: TRBJ2-5
CDR3 DNA: TGTGCCAGCACCGAGGGTCCGGGGGAGACCCAGTACTTC
CDR3 protein: CASTEGPGETQYF

CDR3 length: 15
D gene: TRBD1
clone size: once
V gene: TRBV10-3
J gene: TRBJ1-1
CDR3 DNA: TGTGCCATCAGCCCGGGACAGGGGATCGGCACTGAAGCTTTCTTT
CDR3 protein: CAISPGQGIGTEAFF

CDR3 length: 14
D gene: TRBD1
clone size: -
V gene: TRBV10-3
J gene: TRBJ2-3
CDR3 DNA: TGTGCCATCAGAGGGACAGGGGGTACAGATACGCAGTATTTT
CDR3 protein: CAIRGTGGTDTQYF

CDR3 length: 15
D gene: -
clone size: -
V gene: TRBV5-4
J gene: TRBJ1-2
CDR3 DNA: TGTGCCAGCAGCTTAAGGGCGGGGTCGGGCTATGGCTACACCTTC
CDR3 protein: CASSLRAGSGYGYTF

CDR3 length: 16
D gene: -
clone size: -
V gene: TRBV7-2
J gene: TRBJ2-7
CDR3 DNA: TGTGCCAGCAGCTTCCCCGTAAAGGGGAGGTTGTGCGAGCAGTACTTC
CDR3 protein: CASSFPVKGRLCEQYF

CDR3 length: 17
D gene: TRBD1
clone size: few
V gene: TRBV27
J gene: TRBJ2-1
CDR3 DNA: TGTGCCAGCAGTTTGGGACCAAGGACAGGGGTTTACAATGAGCAGTTCTTC
CDR3 protein: CASSLGPRTGVYNEQFF

CDR3 length: 18
D gene: TRBD1
clone size: -
V gene: TRBV5-4
J gene: TRBJ2-3
CDR3 DNA: TGTGCCAGCAGCTTGGGGGGAGAACAGGGGGTAGGCACAGATACGCAGTATTTT
CDR3 protein: CASSLGGEQGVGTDTQYF

CDR3 length: 15
D gene: TRBD2
clone size: -
V gene: TRBV6-5
J gene: TRBJ2-1
CDR3 DNA: TGTGCCAGCAGCCTAGCGGGGTATTCCTACAATGAGCAGTTCTTC
CDR3 protein: CASSLAGYSYNEQFF

CDR3 length: 15
D gene: -
clone size: -
V gene: TRBV6-5
J gene: TRBJ2-4
CDR3 DNA: TGTGCCAGCAGTTACTCGAGGCGCGCCAAAAACATTCAGTACTTC
CDR3 protein: CASSYSRRAKNIQYF

CDR3 length: 13
D gene: -
clone size: -
V gene: TRBV5-4
J gene: TRBJ1-1
CDR3 DNA: TGTGCCAGCAGATTGTCGGCGGGGACTGAAGCTTTCTTT
CDR3 protein: CASRLSAGTEAFF